This paragraph covers one T cell receptor beta chain sequence. What it binds is unknown. This sample was included in a study of Ad26.COV2.S vaccination and SARS-CoV-2 variants. Study details: Intramuscularly, Ad26.COV2.S was given either once or twice, 56 days apart. Overall study findings and caveats: It is possible that the TCR breadth and depth analyses underestimated the total T cell responses. People who got the vaccine or the placebo had similar non-spike TCR breadth. Reported findings describe substantial breadth in spike-specific CD8+ and CD4+ T cell responses following vaccination.

The CDR3 is 17 residues long. The ends lost 1 base at V and 1 base at J; junction bases unmatched: 9. Germline assignment: CDR1 LGHNA and CDR2 YNFKEQ. The treatment is: around 19 received Ad26.COV2.S at low or high dose, single or two shots; several received placebo; per-sample allocation not given. It was on day 63 after the first vaccine or placebo injection that samples were taken. Some clones are missing from TCRdb's copy, which holds only in-frame ones; the method was immunoSEQ multiplex PCR. The table includes roughly 350,000 clones, around 89% detected once. The chain employs TRBV4-2 and TRBJ2-5; 7 bases fit TRBD2. The sequences come from peripheral blood, collected in a trial of Ad26.COV2.S vaccine versus placebo. The TCR comes from a person aged 18-60 years who received the Ad26.COV2.S COVID-19 vaccine or a placebo. CDR3 nucleotides: TGTGCCAGCAGCCAAGCGGGGCAGGGAGGGTTCCAAGAGACCCAGTACTTC. Protein: CASSQAGQGGFQETQYF.